Sequencing of this T cell receptor beta chain was carried out in a study of cytomegalovirus exposure and HLA in healthy donors. Study-level points and caveats: A later examination showed that TCR association rates differed by HLA locus, with DRB1 most and HLA-C fewest.

The PCR was carried out with 60 Vbeta primers and 13 Jbeta primers. Profiling relied on immunoSEQ multiplex PCR, and the TCRdb table lists in-frame clones only, not all of them. This table lists about 170,000 clones. The CDR3 is 13 amino acids. The germline gives CDR1 SGHTA, CDR2 FQGNSA. Trimming left V 1 base short and J 6 bases short, with 9 bases between. Regarding this clone: The antigen remains undetermined.

Sequencing input: PBMCs. This chain uses TRBV7-2 with TRBJ1-2; tentative D call: TRBD1 (5 bases). The clonotype comes from a woman aged 18-29 years in good health and CMV-seropositive. The CDR3 region has the DNA TGTGCCAGCAGCTTAGGAGGAGGGGATGGCTACACCTTC. Translation gives CASSLGGGDGYTF.